This TCR beta chain was captured by sequencing in a study of blood T cell repertoires in COVID-19. The V and J ends lost 5 bases and 5 bases respectively, with 12 bases between them. The CDR3 runs to 14 residues. Germline V gene lookup returns CDR1 SGHTA and CDR2 FQGNSA. Profiling relied on immunoSEQ multiplex PCR, and the TCRdb table lists in-frame clones only, not all of them. Counted here are around 220,000 clones, more than 80% occurring once; the ten biggest clones make up less than 11%. This clone was picked up one time. The sequence came from a woman aged 80 or over with acute or convalescent COVID-19. Sequences were obtained from peripheral blood. The chain couples TRBV7-2 to TRBJ2-2; possible D gene TRBD2, 6 bases. CDR3 sequence reads: CASSEGLPTGELFF. The CDR3 DNA follows: TGTGCCAGCAGCGAGGGACTCCCGACCGGGGAGCTGTTTTTT.